The 21 T cell receptor beta chains given below trace back to one sample, sequenced in a study of monozygotic twins with inflammatory bowel disease. TCRdb reprocessed the 5' RACE reads, keeping one entry per CDR3 protein, no DNA. This sample contains more than 350,000 distinct CDR3 sequences. What was sequenced was blood. The source is a human donor with ulcerative colitis or Crohn's disease, or a healthy co-twin of an affected twin (not recorded which).

The chain carries TRBV5-1 and TRBJ1-2. The CDR3 covers 14 residues. Germline-derived CDR1 and CDR2 are SGHRS and YFSETQ. The CDR3 spells CASSQDRANYGYTF.

The J gene is TRBJ2-3, the V gene TRBV9; no DNA is available, so the TRBD2 call from TCRdb remains unchecked. CDR3 size: 16 residues. Per germline, CDR1 SGDLS and CDR2 YYNGEE. The CDR3 loop reads CASSVGGSGIPDTQYF.

This chain's CDR3 is CASSIVGRGLVQPQHF. The rearrangement links TRBV19 to TRBJ1-5; TCRdb's D gene call, TRBD1, goes unchecked for lack of DNA. Germline V gene data show CDR1 as LNHDA and CDR2 as SQIVND (reference sequence). The CDR3 has 16 amino acids.

V usage is TRBV27 and J usage is TRBJ2-3; TCRdb picks TRBD1, but there is no DNA to check that call. The germline V gene has CDR1 MNHEY and CDR2 SMNVEV (reference sequence). The CDR3 loop spans 16 amino acids. The CDR3 is CASCDSSRGAGDTQYF.

V and J are TRBV2 and TRBJ1-1. CDR3 length: 14 amino acids. The germline gives CDR1 SNHLY, CDR2 FYNNEI. CDR3 sequence: CASRARGMRAEAFF.

The rearrangement links TRBV11-2 to TRBJ1-6; with no DNA, the TCRdb D assignment of TRBD1 cannot be verified. Per germline, CDR1 SGHAT and CDR2 FQNNGV. This CDR3 contains 14 residues. CDR3 sequence: CASSPNPGISPLHF.

The V and J genes are TRBV29-1 and TRBJ2-7; there is no DNA to check the TCRdb D call of TRBD1. CDR1 and CDR2 (germline): SQVTM, ANQGSEA. This CDR3 is 12 amino acids long. This CDR3 is CSVDQGTYEQYF.

The rearrangement joins TRBV6-1 to TRBJ1-1; TCRdb gives TRBD1 as the D gene, but with no DNA this cannot be confirmed. Per the germline V gene, CDR1 is MNHNS and CDR2 is SASEGT. This CDR3 has 14 residues. The CDR3 is CASSEVTGNTEAFF.

V and J are TRBV20-1 and TRBJ1-6; TCRdb's D call, TRBD1, is unchecked because there is no DNA. CDR1 DFQATT and CDR2 SNEGSKA come from the germline V gene (reference sequence). The CDR3 totals 13 residues. The CDR3 sequence: CSPGVRDNSPLHF.

This chain connects TRBV4-3 to TRBJ1-3. CDR1 is LGHNA, CDR2 YSLEER, per germline. The CDR3 is 16 residues long. This CDR3 is CASSQEAGNSGNTIYF.

The chain is built from TRBV29-1 and TRBJ2-7; TCRdb names TRBD2, which stays unverified in the absence of DNA. Germline V gene data show CDR1 as SQVTM and CDR2 as ANQGSEA. The CDR3 covers 14 residues. CDR3 sequence reads: CSVEVTNRRDEQYF.

V gene TRBV14 combines with J gene TRBJ1-1. CDR3 length equals 14 residues. Germline CDR1 and CDR2: SGHDN and FVKESK. The CDR3 sequence: CASSFRVEGTEAFF.

V and J are TRBV4-1 and TRBJ2-7; as DNA is missing, the TRBD1 call by TCRdb cannot be tested. CDR3 size: 15 residues. Germline V CDR1 and CDR2: MGHRA, YSYEKL. The CDR3 spells CASSLSTGKYAEQYF.

The chain links TRBV12-5 to TRBJ2-7. This CDR3 contains 16 residues. CDR1 is LGHNT, CDR2 FRNRAP, per germline. The CDR3 spells CASGSDSTVGSYEQYF.

The chain links TRBV23-1 to TRBJ2-1; TCRdb's D call of TRBD1 is untestable without DNA. TRBV23-1 is recorded as an ORF, its role being uncertain. The CDR3 has 16 amino acids. CDR3 sequence: CASSQSEGDTTPEQFF.

The rearrangement links TRBV12-3 or TRBV12-4 to TRBJ2-1; TCRdb reports TRBD1, a call that lacks DNA to check it against. The CDR3 has 14 residues. The CDR3 spells CANSLRAGLDEQFF.

This chain uses TRBV7-3 with TRBJ2-1; lacking DNA, the TRBD2 call made by TCRdb goes unchecked. The germline gives CDR1 SGHTA, CDR2 FQGTGA. The CDR3 loop spans 15 amino acids. The CDR3 loop reads CASSAGTSGRNEQFF.

CDR3 amino acids: CASSLGTGMATGELFF. The chain joins TRBV12-3 or TRBV12-4 to TRBJ2-2; with no DNA, the TCRdb D assignment of TRBD1 cannot be verified. This CDR3 has 16 amino acids.

The CDR3 protein is CASSPPQTHLPDAEQFF. V and J are TRBV18 and TRBJ2-1; TCRdb reports TRBD2, a call that lacks DNA to check it against. The CDR3 extends over 17 amino acids. Germline V gene data show CDR1 as KGHSH and CDR2 as LQKENI.

The chain recombines TRBV19 with TRBJ2-7; TCRdb's D gene call, TRBD2, goes unchecked for lack of DNA. The CDR3 is 13 amino acids. Germline V lookup: CDR1 LNHDA, CDR2 SQIVND (reference sequence). CDR3 residues: CASSRESGYEQYF.

The chain has TRBV7-8 and TRBJ2-4; TCRdb calls TRBD1, which cannot be checked without DNA. CDR1 is SGHVS, CDR2 FQNEAQ, per germline. CDR3 length: 13 amino acids. The CDR3 spells CASGGAAKNIQYF.